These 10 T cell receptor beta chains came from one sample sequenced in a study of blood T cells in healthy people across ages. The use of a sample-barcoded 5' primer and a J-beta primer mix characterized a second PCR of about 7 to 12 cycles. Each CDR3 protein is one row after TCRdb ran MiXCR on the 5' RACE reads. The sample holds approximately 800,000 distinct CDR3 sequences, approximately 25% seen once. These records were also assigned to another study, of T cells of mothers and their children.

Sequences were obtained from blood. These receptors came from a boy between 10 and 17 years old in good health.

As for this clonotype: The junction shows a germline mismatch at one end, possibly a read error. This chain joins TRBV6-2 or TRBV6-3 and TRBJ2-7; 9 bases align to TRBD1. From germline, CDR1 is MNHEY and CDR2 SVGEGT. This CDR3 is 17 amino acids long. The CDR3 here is CASSSGTGSLEGYERYF. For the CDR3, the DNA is TGTGCCAGCAGCTCCGGGACAGGGAGTCTGGAGGGCTACGAGCGGTACTTC.

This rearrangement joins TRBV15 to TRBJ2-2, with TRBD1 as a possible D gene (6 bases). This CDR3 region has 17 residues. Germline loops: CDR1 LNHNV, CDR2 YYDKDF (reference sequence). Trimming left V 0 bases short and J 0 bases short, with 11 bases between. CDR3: CATSRDQGPANTGELFF. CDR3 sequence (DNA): TGTGCCACCAGCAGAGATCAGGGGCCCGCGAACACCGGGGAGCTGTTTTTT.

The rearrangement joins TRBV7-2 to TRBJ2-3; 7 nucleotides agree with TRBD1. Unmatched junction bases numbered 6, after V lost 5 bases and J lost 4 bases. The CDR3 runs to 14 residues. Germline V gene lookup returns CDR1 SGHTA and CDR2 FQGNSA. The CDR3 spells CASSQGTAADTQYF. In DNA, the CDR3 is TGTGCCAGCAGCCAAGGGACAGCAGCAGATACGCAGTATTTT. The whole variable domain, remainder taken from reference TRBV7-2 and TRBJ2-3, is GAGVSQSPSNKVTEKGKDVELRCDPISGHTALYWYRQSLGQGLEFLIYFQGNSAPDKSGLPSDRFSAERTGGSVSTLTIQRTQQEDSAVYLCASSQGTAADTQYFGPGTRLTVL.

As DNA, the CDR3 is TGTGCCAGCAGTCGGGGGGAACAGGGACCCCAGCATTTT. Translating it yields CASSRGEQGPQHF. The chain has TRBV6-2 or TRBV6-3 and TRBJ1-5; weak D call: TRBD1 (6 bases). The CDR3 spans 13 residues. Trimming removed 5 bases from V and 10 bases from J, with 15 bases in between. Germline loops: CDR1 MNHEY, CDR2 SVGEGT.

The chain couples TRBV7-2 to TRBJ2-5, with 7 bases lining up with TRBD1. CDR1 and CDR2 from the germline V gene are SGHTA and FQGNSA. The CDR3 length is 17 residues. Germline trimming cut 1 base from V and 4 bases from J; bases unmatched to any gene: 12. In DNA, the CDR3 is TGTGCCAGCAGCTTAGGGGTTCTCCAGGGGGTAGGAGAGACCCAGTACTTC. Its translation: CASSLGVLQGVGETQYF. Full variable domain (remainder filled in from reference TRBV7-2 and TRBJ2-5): GAGVSQSPSNKVTEKGKDVELRCDPISGHTALYWYRQSLGQGLEFLIYFQGNSAPDKSGLPSDRFSAERTGGSVSTLTIQRTQQEDSAVYLCASSLGVLQGVGETQYFGPGTRLLVL.

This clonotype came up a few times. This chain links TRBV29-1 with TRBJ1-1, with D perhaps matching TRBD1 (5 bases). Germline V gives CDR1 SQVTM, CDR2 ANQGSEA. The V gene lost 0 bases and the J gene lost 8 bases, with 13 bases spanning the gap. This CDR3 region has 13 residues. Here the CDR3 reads CSVEDHGRTEAFF. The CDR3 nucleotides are TGCAGCGTTGAAGATCACGGACGGACAGAAGCTTTCTTT.

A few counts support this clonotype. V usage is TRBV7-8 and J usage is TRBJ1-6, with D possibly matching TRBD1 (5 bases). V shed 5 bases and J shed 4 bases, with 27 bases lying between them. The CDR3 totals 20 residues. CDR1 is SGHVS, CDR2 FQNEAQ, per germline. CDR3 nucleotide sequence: TGTGCCAGCAGCCTCAATCCCCCCGGATCCAAAGGGGTATATAATTCACCCCTCCACTTT. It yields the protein CASSLNPPGSKGVYNSPLHF. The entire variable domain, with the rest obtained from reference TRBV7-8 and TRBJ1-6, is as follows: GAGVSQSPRYKVAKRGQDVALRCDPISGHVSLFWYQQALGQGPEFLTYFQNEAQLDKSGLPSDRFFAERPEGSVSTLKIQRTQQEDSAVYLCASSLNPPGSKGVYNSPLHFGNGTRLTVT.

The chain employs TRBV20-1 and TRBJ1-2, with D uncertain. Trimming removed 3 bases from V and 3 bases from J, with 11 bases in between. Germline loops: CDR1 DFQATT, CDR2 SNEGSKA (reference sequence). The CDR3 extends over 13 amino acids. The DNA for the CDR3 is TGCAGTGCTAGGAGGGTAGTGGACTATGGCTACACCTTC. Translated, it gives CSARRVVDYGYTF.

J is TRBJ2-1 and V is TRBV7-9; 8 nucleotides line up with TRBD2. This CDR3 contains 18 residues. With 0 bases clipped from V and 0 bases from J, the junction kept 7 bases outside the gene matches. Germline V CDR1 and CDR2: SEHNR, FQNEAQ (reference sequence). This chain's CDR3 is CASSLARLAGHSYNEQFF. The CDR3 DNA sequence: TGTGCCAGCAGCTTAGCGCGATTAGCGGGACACTCCTACAATGAGCAGTTCTTC.

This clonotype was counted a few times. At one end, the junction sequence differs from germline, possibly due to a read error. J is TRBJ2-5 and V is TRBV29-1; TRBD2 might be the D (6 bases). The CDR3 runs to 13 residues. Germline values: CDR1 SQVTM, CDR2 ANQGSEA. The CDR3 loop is CSVVTGVQETQYF. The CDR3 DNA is TGCAGTGTTGTGACGGGGGTTCAGGAGACCCAGTACTTC.